This T cell receptor (beta chain) derives from a study of cytomegalovirus exposure and HLA in healthy donors. Study observations and caveats: According to a later analysis, most TCR beta chains associated with CMV appeared HLA-restricted. Reportedly, cytomegalovirus status was diagnosed with high sensitivity and specificity. Trimming of TCR beta V- and J-genes showed a link, identified in a later analysis, to a missense DCLRE1C variant.

Trimming took 8 bases from V and 0 from J, leaving 15 bases between them. Germline values: CDR1 MNHEY, CDR2 SVGAGI. CDR3 size: 15 residues. The PCR ran on 60 Vbeta and 13 Jbeta primers. Method: immunoSEQ multiplex PCR; TCRdb's copy keeps in-frame clones and lacks some. The sample holds 90,000 or so clones, 60% to 80% seen once. This clone was observed a single time. The antigen remains unidentified. V usage is TRBV6-5 and J usage is TRBJ2-3; no reliable D call. The sequence was obtained from a female donor in good health and CMV-seronegative. Sequenced: PBMCs. The DNA of the CDR3 is TGTGCCAGCTCTGCTAGGCGGTATAGCACAGATACGCAGTATTTT. Residues: CASSARRYSTDTQYF.